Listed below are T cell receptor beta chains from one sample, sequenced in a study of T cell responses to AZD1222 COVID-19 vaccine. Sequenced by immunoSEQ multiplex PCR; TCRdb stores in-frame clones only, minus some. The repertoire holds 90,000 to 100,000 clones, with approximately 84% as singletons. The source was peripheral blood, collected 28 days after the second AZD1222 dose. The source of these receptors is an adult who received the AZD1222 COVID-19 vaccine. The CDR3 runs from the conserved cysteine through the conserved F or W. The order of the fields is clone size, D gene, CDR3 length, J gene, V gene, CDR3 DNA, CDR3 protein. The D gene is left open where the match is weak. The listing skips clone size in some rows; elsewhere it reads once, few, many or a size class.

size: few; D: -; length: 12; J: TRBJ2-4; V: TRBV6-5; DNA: TGTGCCAGCTCGGTGTCAAAGGGCATTCAGTACTTC; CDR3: CASSVSKGIQYF
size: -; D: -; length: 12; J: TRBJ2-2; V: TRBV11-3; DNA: TGTGCCAGCAGCTTAGTTTATGGGGAGCTGTTTTTT; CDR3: CASSLVYGELFF
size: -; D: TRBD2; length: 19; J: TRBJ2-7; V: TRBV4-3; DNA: TGCGCCAGCAGCCAAGAGAATCATGGACGGCGGGAGAATTATTACGAGCAGTACTTC; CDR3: CASSQENHGRRENYYEQYF
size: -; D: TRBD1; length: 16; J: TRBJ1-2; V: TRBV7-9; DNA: TGTGCCAGCAGCTTAGGGGCAGGGGGACAACTCTATGGCTACACCTTC; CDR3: CASSLGAGGQLYGYTF
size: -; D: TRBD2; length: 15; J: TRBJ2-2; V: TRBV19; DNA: TGTGCCAGTAGTATAGCCCTAGCGGGAGTCGGGGAGCTGTTTTTT; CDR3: CASSIALAGVGELFF
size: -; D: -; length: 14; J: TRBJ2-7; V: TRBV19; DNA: TGTGCCAGTAGTATAGGGTCAGGAGCGTACGAGCAGTACTTC; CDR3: CASSIGSGAYEQYF
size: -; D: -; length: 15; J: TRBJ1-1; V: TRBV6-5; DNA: TGTGCCAGTATTGAGGGAACATATGTTATGTCGGAAGCTTTCTTT; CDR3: CASIEGTYVMSEAFF
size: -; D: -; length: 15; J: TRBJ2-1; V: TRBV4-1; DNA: TGCGCCAGCAGCCAAGCGGTGGCTGGATACAATGAGCAGTTCTTC; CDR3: CASSQAVAGYNEQFF
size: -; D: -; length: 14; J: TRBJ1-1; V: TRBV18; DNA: TGTGCCAGCTCACCACCCCCCCGCTCTGGGGAAGCTTTCTTT; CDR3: CASSPPPRSGEAFF
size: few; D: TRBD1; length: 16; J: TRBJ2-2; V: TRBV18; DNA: TGTGCCAGCTCACGCTCCTCCGGGACAGGGGCCGGGGAGCTGTTTTTT; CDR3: CASSRSSGTGAGELFF
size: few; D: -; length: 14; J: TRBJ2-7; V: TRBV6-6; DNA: TGTGCCAGCAGTTACCAGGACAAGACCTACGAGCAGTACTTC; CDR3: CASSYQDKTYEQYF
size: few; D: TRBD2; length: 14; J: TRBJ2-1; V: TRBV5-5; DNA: TGTGCCAGCAGCCTAGCGGGGATCGCGAATGAGCAGTTCTTC; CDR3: CASSLAGIANEQFF
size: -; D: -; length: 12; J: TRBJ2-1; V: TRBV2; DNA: TGTGCCAGCAGACAACCGGGACGTCGTTCTTTCTTC; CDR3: CASRQPGRRSFF
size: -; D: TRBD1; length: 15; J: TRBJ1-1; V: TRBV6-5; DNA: TGTGCCAGCGTCCATCAGGGGACAGGGAACACTGAAGCTTTCTTT; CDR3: CASVHQGTGNTEAFF
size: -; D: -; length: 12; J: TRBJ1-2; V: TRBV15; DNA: TGTGCCACCAGCATCCTGGGGCATGGCTACACCTTC; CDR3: CATSILGHGYTF
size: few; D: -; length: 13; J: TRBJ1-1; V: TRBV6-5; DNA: TGTGCCAGCAGCACCCGGGAGGGCACTGAAGCTTTCTTT; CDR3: CASSTREGTEAFF
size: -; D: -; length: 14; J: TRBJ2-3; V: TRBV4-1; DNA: TGCGCCTCCCGTTTGGGCAGTAGCACAGATACGCAGTATTTT; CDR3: CASRLGSSTDTQYF
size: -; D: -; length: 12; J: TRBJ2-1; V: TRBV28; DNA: TGTGCCAGCAGTTTACCCTACTTTGAGCAGTTCTTC; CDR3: CASSLPYFEQFF
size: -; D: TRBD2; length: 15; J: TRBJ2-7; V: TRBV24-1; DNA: TGTGCCACCAGTGATTTTAGCGGGGATAGCTACGAGCAGTACTTC; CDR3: CATSDFSGDSYEQYF
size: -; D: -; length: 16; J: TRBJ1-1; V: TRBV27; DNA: TGTGCCAGCGGGGAAACAGGGTTCTTACTGAACACTGAAGCTTTCTTT; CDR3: CASGETGFLLNTEAFF
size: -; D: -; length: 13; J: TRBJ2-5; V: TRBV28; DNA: TGTGCCAGCAGCCCCCCTACCCCCCGGACCCAGTACTTC; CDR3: CASSPPTPRTQYF
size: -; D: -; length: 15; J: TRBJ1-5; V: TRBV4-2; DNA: TGTGCCAGCAGCCGGGAAAAAACTCGCAATCAGCCCCAGCATTTT; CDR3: CASSREKTRNQPQHF
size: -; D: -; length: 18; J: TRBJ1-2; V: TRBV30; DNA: TGTGCCTGGAGAGAGTTCGGACCCCGGAAAGGCCCTAACTATGGCTACACCTTC; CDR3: CAWREFGPRKGPNYGYTF
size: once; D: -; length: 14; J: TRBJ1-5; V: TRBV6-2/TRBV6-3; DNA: TGTGCCAGCAGTTTACGACAAGTCCATCAGCCCCAGCATTTT; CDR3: CASSLRQVHQPQHF
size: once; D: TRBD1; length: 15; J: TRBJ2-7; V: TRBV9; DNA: TGTGCCAGCAGCTTCCGGGACAGGGGGGGCGACGAGCAGTACTTC; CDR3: CASSFRDRGGDEQYF
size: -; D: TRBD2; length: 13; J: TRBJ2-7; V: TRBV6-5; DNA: TGTGCCAGCCAGCGGGAGGTGGGATACGAGCAGTACTTC; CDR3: CASQREVGYEQYF
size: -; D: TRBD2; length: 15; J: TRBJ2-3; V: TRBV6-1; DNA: TGTGCCAGCAGTGATAGCGGGGCCCGCACAGATACGCAGTATTTT; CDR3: CASSDSGARTDTQYF
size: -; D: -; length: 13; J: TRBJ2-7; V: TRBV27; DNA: TGTGCCAGCAGTAGTTGGACAGCCCAGGTGCAGTACTTC; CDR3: CASSSWTAQVQYF
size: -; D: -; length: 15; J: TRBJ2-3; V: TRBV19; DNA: TGTGCCAGTAGTACCGCCGGACGGAGCACAGATACGCAGTATTTT; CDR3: CASSTAGRSTDTQYF
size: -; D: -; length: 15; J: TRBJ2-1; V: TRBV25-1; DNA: TGTGCCAGCAGTGCTCGGAGGGGTCCGTCTAGTGAGCAGTTCTTC; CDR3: CASSARRGPSSEQFF
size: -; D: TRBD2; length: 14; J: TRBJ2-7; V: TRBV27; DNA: TGTGCCAGCAGTTTTAGCGGGATGTCCTACGAGCAGTACTTC; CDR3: CASSFSGMSYEQYF
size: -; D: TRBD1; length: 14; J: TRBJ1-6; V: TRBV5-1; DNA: TGCGCCAGCAGCTTGGGGACAGGTTATTCACCCCTCCACTTT; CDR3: CASSLGTGYSPLHF